Sequencing of this T cell receptor (beta chain) was carried out in a study of T-cell memory formation after mild COVID-19. Study-level findings and limits: Mostly located in CM and EM were contracting CD4+ clones, with contracting CD8+ clones located in EMRA.

TCRdb independently ran MiXCR on the 5' RACE reads; one entry per CDR3 protein. The sample holds roughly 400,000 distinct CDR3 sequences, under 20% seen once. CDR3 size: 11 residues. V was shortened by 6 bases and J by 4 bases, with 4 bases between the two germline ends. Germline V gene lookup returns CDR1 DFQATT and CDR2 SNEGSKA (reference sequence). This clonotype showed up just once. The antigen is not known. This TCR came from a man between 18 and 35 years old who had mild COVID-19 (a few samples of this study predate the infection). Cell type and time point are not known. Sequencing was carried out using PBMCs or a T cell subset sorted from them (not recorded which). V is TRBV20-1 and J is TRBJ2-6; D is unclear. CDR3 protein: CSAGGANVLTF. The DNA for the CDR3 is TGCAGTGCGGGCGGGGCCAACGTCCTGACTTTC.